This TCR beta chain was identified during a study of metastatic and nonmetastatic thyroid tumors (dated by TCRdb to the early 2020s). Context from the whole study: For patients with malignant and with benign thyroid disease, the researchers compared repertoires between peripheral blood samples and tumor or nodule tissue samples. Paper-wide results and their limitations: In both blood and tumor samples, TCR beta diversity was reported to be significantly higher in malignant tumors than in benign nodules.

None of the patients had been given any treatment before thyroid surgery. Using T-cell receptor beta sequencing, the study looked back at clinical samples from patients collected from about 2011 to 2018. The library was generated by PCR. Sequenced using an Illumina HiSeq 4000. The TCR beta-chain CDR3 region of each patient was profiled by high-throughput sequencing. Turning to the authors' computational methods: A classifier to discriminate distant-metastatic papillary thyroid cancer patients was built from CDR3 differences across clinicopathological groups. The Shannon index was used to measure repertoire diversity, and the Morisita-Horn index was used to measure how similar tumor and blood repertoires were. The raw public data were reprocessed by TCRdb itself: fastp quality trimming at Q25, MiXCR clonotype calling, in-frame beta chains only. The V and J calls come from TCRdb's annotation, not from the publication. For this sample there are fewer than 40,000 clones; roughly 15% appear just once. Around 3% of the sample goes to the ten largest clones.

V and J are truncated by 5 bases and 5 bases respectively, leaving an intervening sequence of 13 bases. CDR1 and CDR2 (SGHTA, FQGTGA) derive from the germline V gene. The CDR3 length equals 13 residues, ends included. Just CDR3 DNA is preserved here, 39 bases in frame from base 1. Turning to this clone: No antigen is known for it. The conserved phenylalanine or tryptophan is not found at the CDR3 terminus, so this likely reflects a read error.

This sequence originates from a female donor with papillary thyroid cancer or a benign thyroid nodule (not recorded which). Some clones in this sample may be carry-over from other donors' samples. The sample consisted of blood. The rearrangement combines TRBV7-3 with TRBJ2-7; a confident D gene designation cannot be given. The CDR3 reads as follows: CASSRIRGHEQYL. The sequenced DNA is TGTGCCAGCAGCAGGATCCGTGGCCACGAGCAGTACCTC.